These T cell receptor beta chains were read from a single sample in a study of shared clonotypes between healthy human individuals. Profiled with immunoSEQ multiplex PCR; TCRdb holds only in-frame clones, not every one. The sample shows a few hundred thousand clones, roughly 84% of them seen only once. Sequencing used memory CD8+ T cells sorted from blood. The receptors originated from a man in his late teens or twenties in good health. The CDR3 runs from the conserved cysteine through the conserved F or W. Fields, in order: J gene, clone size, D gene, V gene, CDR3 length, CDR3 DNA, CDR3 protein. D genes are given only for firm matches. Some rows mark clone size as missing; the rest say once, few, many or name a class of expanded clone.

j_gene: TRBJ1-3; abundance: .; d_gene: .; v_gene: TRBV18; len: 18; CDR3nt: TGTGCCAGCTCACCAAGAACCGGGGACATCGGCTCTGGAAACACCATATATTTT; CDR3aa: CASSPRTGDIGSGNTIYF
j_gene: TRBJ1-1; abundance: .; d_gene: .; v_gene: TRBV10-3; len: 13; CDR3nt: TGTGCCATCAGCCAGACAGGAAACACTGAAGCTTTCTTT; CDR3aa: CAISQTGNTEAFF
j_gene: TRBJ1-2; abundance: .; d_gene: TRBD1; v_gene: TRBV9; len: 16; CDR3nt: TGTGCCAGCAGCTCCGGGACAGGGAAGATGAACTATGGCTACACCTTC; CDR3aa: CASSSGTGKMNYGYTF
j_gene: TRBJ1-2; abundance: .; d_gene: TRBD1; v_gene: TRBV9; len: 15; CDR3nt: TGTGCCAGCAGCGTGGAGAACAGGGGAGCGTATGGCTACACCTTC; CDR3aa: CASSVENRGAYGYTF
j_gene: TRBJ2-3; abundance: .; d_gene: TRBD2; v_gene: TRBV9; len: 17; CDR3nt: TGTGCCAGCAGCGCGGGACTAGCGGGAGGGCCCACAGATACGCAGTATTTT; CDR3aa: CASSAGLAGGPTDTQYF
j_gene: TRBJ1-4; abundance: .; d_gene: .; v_gene: TRBV9; len: 17; CDR3nt: TGTGCCAGCAGCGTAGGTCGGGGACGGACAACTAATGAAAAACTGTTTTTT; CDR3aa: CASSVGRGRTTNEKLFF
j_gene: TRBJ2-1; abundance: .; d_gene: TRBD2; v_gene: TRBV27; len: 15; CDR3nt: TGTGCCAGCAGCCTGACTAGCGGGGGTGGGGATGAGCAGTTCTTC; CDR3aa: CASSLTSGGGDEQFF
j_gene: TRBJ2-1; abundance: .; d_gene: .; v_gene: TRBV10-2; len: 12; CDR3nt: TGCGCCAGCAGTGATGGGTACAATGAGCAGTTCTTC; CDR3aa: CASSDGYNEQFF
j_gene: TRBJ2-4; abundance: .; d_gene: .; v_gene: TRBV2; len: 15; CDR3nt: TGTGCCATCCTAAAACGAGAGGGGAGCAAAAACATTCAGTACTTC; CDR3aa: CAILKREGSKNIQYF
j_gene: TRBJ1-3; abundance: .; d_gene: .; v_gene: TRBV5-1; len: 16; CDR3nt: TGCGCCAGCAGCTTGGTCCAGGGAGGGAGAGGAAACACCATATATTTT; CDR3aa: CASSLVQGGRGNTIYF
j_gene: TRBJ2-3; abundance: .; d_gene: TRBD2; v_gene: TRBV11-2; len: 15; CDR3nt: TGTGCCAGCAGCTTAGAGAGCGGGAGAACAGATACGCAGTATTTT; CDR3aa: CASSLESGRTDTQYF
j_gene: TRBJ1-1; abundance: .; d_gene: .; v_gene: TRBV27; len: 14; CDR3nt: TGTGCCAGCTTGGGGGTCTCAGGGGACACTGAAGCTTTCTTT; CDR3aa: CASLGVSGDTEAFF
j_gene: TRBJ2-1; abundance: .; d_gene: .; v_gene: TRBV7-2; len: 16; CDR3nt: TGTGCCAGCAGCTCACATAGACCATTCTCCTACAATGAGCAGTTCTTC; CDR3aa: CASSSHRPFSYNEQFF
j_gene: TRBJ2-7; abundance: .; d_gene: TRBD1; v_gene: TRBV15; len: 18; CDR3nt: TGTGCCACCAGCAGAGTTAGGGGTCACTGGACAGGAAGGGGCGAGCAGTACTTC; CDR3aa: CATSRVRGHWTGRGEQYF
j_gene: TRBJ2-7; abundance: once; d_gene: .; v_gene: TRBV9; len: 14; CDR3nt: TGTGCCAGCAGCGTAGGAGCCGGGTCCTACGAGCAGTACTTC; CDR3aa: CASSVGAGSYEQYF
j_gene: TRBJ2-7; abundance: .; d_gene: TRBD2; v_gene: TRBV4-3; len: 15; CDR3nt: TGCGCCAGCAGCCAGAGCGGGAGGGCCCTCGACGAGCAGTACTTC; CDR3aa: CASSQSGRALDEQYF
j_gene: TRBJ2-7; abundance: .; d_gene: TRBD1; v_gene: TRBV11-2; len: 16; CDR3nt: TGTGCCAGCAGCTTTGGCGGGACAGGGAGAGTATACGAGCAGTACTTC; CDR3aa: CASSFGGTGRVYEQYF
j_gene: TRBJ2-1; abundance: .; d_gene: .; v_gene: TRBV28; len: 11; CDR3nt: TGTGCCAGCAGTTTATCGGGTGAGCAGTTCTTC; CDR3aa: CASSLSGEQFF
j_gene: TRBJ2-3; abundance: few; d_gene: .; v_gene: TRBV27; len: 18; CDR3nt: TGTGCCAGCACCCCTGACGGGAGAATGGTTCTTAACACAGATACGCAGTATTTT; CDR3aa: CASTPDGRMVLNTDTQYF
j_gene: TRBJ2-1; abundance: .; d_gene: TRBD2; v_gene: TRBV28; len: 14; CDR3nt: TGTGCCAGCAGTTGGCGGGGGGGCACCGATGAGCAGTTCTTC; CDR3aa: CASSWRGGTDEQFF
j_gene: TRBJ2-7; abundance: once; d_gene: .; v_gene: TRBV7-9; len: 14; CDR3nt: TGTGCCAGCAGCTTAAAGGGGGTCTCCTACGAGCAGTACTTC; CDR3aa: CASSLKGVSYEQYF
j_gene: TRBJ2-7; abundance: .; d_gene: TRBD1; v_gene: TRBV27; len: 14; CDR3nt: TGTGCCAGCAGTGCGGGGACAGGGGTCTACGAGCAGTACTTC; CDR3aa: CASSAGTGVYEQYF
j_gene: TRBJ2-7; abundance: .; d_gene: .; v_gene: TRBV9; len: 17; CDR3nt: TGTGCCAGCAGCAACCCGCGGGCCCCAAAAGGGCCTAACGAGCAGTACTTC; CDR3aa: CASSNPRAPKGPNEQYF
j_gene: TRBJ2-7; abundance: .; d_gene: TRBD1; v_gene: TRBV10-3; len: 14; CDR3nt: TGTGCCATCAGTGGAGGACAGGGCGAACGCGAGCAGTACTTC; CDR3aa: CAISGGQGEREQYF
j_gene: TRBJ2-3; abundance: .; d_gene: .; v_gene: TRBV10-3; len: 14; CDR3nt: TGTGCCATCAGTGAGTCGACGTGGGACCTAACGCAGTATTTT; CDR3aa: CAISESTWDLTQYF
j_gene: TRBJ2-5; abundance: .; d_gene: TRBD2; v_gene: TRBV5-6; len: 15; CDR3nt: TGTGCCAGCAGCACAGGACTAGCGGATCAAGAGACCCAGTACTTC; CDR3aa: CASSTGLADQETQYF
j_gene: TRBJ2-1; abundance: .; d_gene: .; v_gene: TRBV4-1; len: 14; CDR3nt: TGCGCCAGCAGCCAAGATGGGATAGCGATTCGGCAGTTCTTC; CDR3aa: CASSQDGIAIRQFF
j_gene: TRBJ2-7; abundance: .; d_gene: .; v_gene: TRBV6-1; len: 14; CDR3nt: TGTGCCAGCAGTGAAGCGGTCGCCGCCTACGAGCAGTACTTC; CDR3aa: CASSEAVAAYEQYF
j_gene: TRBJ1-5; abundance: few; d_gene: TRBD1; v_gene: TRBV19; len: 14; CDR3nt: TGTGCCAGTAGTGCCCGGACAGGTCACCAGCCCCAGCATTTT; CDR3aa: CASSARTGHQPQHF
j_gene: TRBJ1-6; abundance: .; d_gene: .; v_gene: TRBV7-2; len: 17; CDR3nt: TGTGCCAGCAGCCGTCGCAGCGCTTTCTTTTATAATTCACCCCTCCACTTT; CDR3aa: CASSRRSAFFYNSPLHF
j_gene: TRBJ2-7; abundance: .; d_gene: TRBD2; v_gene: TRBV27; len: 13; CDR3nt: TGTGCCAGCACCCTCGATACCGGGGGGGAGCAGTACTTC; CDR3aa: CASTLDTGGEQYF
j_gene: TRBJ2-7; abundance: .; d_gene: TRBD1; v_gene: TRBV7-6; len: 17; CDR3nt: TGTGCCAGCAGCTTAGCTCCTGGACAGGCAGGGACCTACGAGCAGTACTTC; CDR3aa: CASSLAPGQAGTYEQYF
j_gene: TRBJ2-5; abundance: .; d_gene: .; v_gene: TRBV5-1; len: 14; CDR3nt: TGCGCCAGCAGCTTCTCCGGGACCCCCATGGACCAGTACTTC; CDR3aa: CASSFSGTPMDQYF
j_gene: TRBJ2-7; abundance: .; d_gene: .; v_gene: TRBV7-9; len: 12; CDR3nt: TGTGCCAGCAGCTTATTAGTCTACGAGCAGTACTTC; CDR3aa: CASSLLVYEQYF
j_gene: TRBJ2-7; abundance: .; d_gene: TRBD2; v_gene: TRBV10-3; len: 16; CDR3nt: TGTGCCATCAGTGAGTCGCGACTAGCGGGGCTCTACGAGCAGTACTTC; CDR3aa: CAISESRLAGLYEQYF
j_gene: TRBJ1-2; abundance: .; d_gene: .; v_gene: TRBV2; len: 14; CDR3nt: TGTGCCAGCAGTGAAGAGCACTCGGGCTATGGCTACACCTTC; CDR3aa: CASSEEHSGYGYTF
j_gene: TRBJ2-1; abundance: .; d_gene: .; v_gene: TRBV28; len: 16; CDR3nt: TGTGCCAGCAGTGCCCGCGAGGCTAGCTCCTACAATGAGCAGTTCTTC; CDR3aa: CASSAREASSYNEQFF
j_gene: TRBJ2-1; abundance: few; d_gene: TRBD1; v_gene: TRBV5-1; len: 17; CDR3nt: TGCGCCAGCAGGAAAGGACAGGACATATGGCGGAGCAATGAGCAGTTCTTC; CDR3aa: CASRKGQDIWRSNEQFF
j_gene: TRBJ2-7; abundance: .; d_gene: TRBD2; v_gene: TRBV4-3; len: 18; CDR3nt: TGCGCCAGCAGCCAAGGTCCAGCGGGAGGGGAGGACTCCTACGAGCAGTACTTC; CDR3aa: CASSQGPAGGEDSYEQYF